The rows below give T cell receptor beta chains drawn from one sample of a study of blood T cell repertoires in COVID-19. This table comes from immunoSEQ multiplex PCR, and its TCRdb copy is limited to in-frame clones, with some not included. Seen here are 15,000 to 20,000 clones, 85% to 90% observed once, and the top ten hold about an eighth. Sequences were obtained from peripheral blood. The receptors were gathered from a man aged 55 to 69 with active COVID-19. Both conserved end residues are trimmed from each CDR3. Each record gives: D gene, J gene, V gene, CDR3 protein. The D gene is left open where the match is weak.

d_gene: NA; j_gene: TRBJ1-1; v_gene: TRBV6-5; CDR3aa: ASTERQKSNTEAF
d_gene: NA; j_gene: TRBJ2-1; v_gene: TRBV11-3; CDR3aa: ASSLLGDEQF
d_gene: TRBD1; j_gene: TRBJ2-7; v_gene: TRBV28; CDR3aa: ASRKFGQAREEQY
d_gene: NA; j_gene: TRBJ1-5; v_gene: TRBV30; CDR3aa: AWSVPRPNNQPQH
d_gene: NA; j_gene: TRBJ1-1; v_gene: TRBV5-1; CDR3aa: ASSSEGAEAF
d_gene: NA; j_gene: TRBJ2-1; v_gene: TRBV28; CDR3aa: ASTLGGFTYNEQF
d_gene: NA; j_gene: TRBJ2-5; v_gene: TRBV30; CDR3aa: AWGGRETQY
d_gene: NA; j_gene: TRBJ1-3; v_gene: TRBV19; CDR3aa: ASERGKGNTIY
d_gene: NA; j_gene: TRBJ2-7; v_gene: TRBV7-9; CDR3aa: ASSPPEGFYEQY
d_gene: NA; j_gene: TRBJ2-5; v_gene: TRBV10-3; CDR3aa: AISDSKGPETQY
d_gene: TRBD2; j_gene: TRBJ2-3; v_gene: TRBV9; CDR3aa: ASSVAGSGSWDTQY
d_gene: TRBD1; j_gene: TRBJ2-3; v_gene: TRBV5-1; CDR3aa: ASSLGQGRADTQY
d_gene: TRBD2; j_gene: TRBJ2-3; v_gene: TRBV4-2; CDR3aa: ASSQGTSGGPSTDTQY
d_gene: NA; j_gene: TRBJ2-7; v_gene: TRBV29-1; CDR3aa: SVVDGSYEQY
d_gene: NA; j_gene: TRBJ2-1; v_gene: TRBV19; CDR3aa: ASSILQGNEQF
d_gene: NA; j_gene: TRBJ1-6; v_gene: TRBV28; CDR3aa: ASSNPGLNSPLH
d_gene: TRBD2; j_gene: TRBJ2-7; v_gene: TRBV28; CDR3aa: ASKVAGQYEQY
d_gene: NA; j_gene: TRBJ2-2; v_gene: TRBV28; CDR3aa: ASYRRGRGAGELF
d_gene: TRBD1; j_gene: TRBJ2-3; v_gene: TRBV7-9; CDR3aa: ASSRQGPDTQY
d_gene: TRBD1; j_gene: TRBJ2-5; v_gene: TRBV28; CDR3aa: ASSLRGTGTSGTQY
d_gene: NA; j_gene: TRBJ2-1; v_gene: TRBV4-1; CDR3aa: ASSQVDILSYNEQF